The 21 T cell receptor beta chains below come from one sample, sequenced in a study of vaccination and CD4 T cells after COVID-19 (dated by TCRdb to between 2021 and 2024). Library preparation employed PCR. This sample was sequenced with an Illumina iSeq 100. TCRdb ran its own pipeline on the public reads, namely fastp trimming at Q25 and MiXCR clone calling, and kept in-frame beta chains. Here each entry gathers all rows of one CDR3 protein and keeps the most common genes and DNA. The sample table holds approximately 40,000 distinct CDR3 sequences, of which 36% were seen once. The top ten constitute approximately 6.3% of the sample. The sample's time point label is to be understood as: late sampling 161 to 241 days after vaccination in a few convalescent patients. The sample here was CD4+ T cells from blood, taken about 7 months after SARS-CoV-2 vaccination. These receptors all stem from a human donor who had recovered from COVID-19.

This clonotype was found a few times. The gene calls are TRBV27 and TRBJ2-1; D possibly corresponds to TRBD1 (6 bases). Looked up from germline, CDR1 is MNHEY and CDR2 is SMNVEV (reference sequence). The CDR3 has 15 amino acids. Trimming pared 6 bases from V and 2 bases from J, leaving 14 bases between. The CDR3 nucleotides read TGTGCCAGCAGGTCGGTTGGGGGCCCCTACAATGAGCAGTTCTTC. It encodes CASRSVGGPYNEQFF.

V and J are TRBV2 and TRBJ2-5; D remains unclear. Germline values: CDR1 SNHLY, CDR2 FYNNEI. Trimming shortened V by 7 bases and J by 5 bases, and 11 bases separated the two germline ends. The CDR3 sequence is 12 residues long. Here the CDR3 DNA reads TGTGCCAGCACGGAGTGGGTCGAGACCCAGTACTTC. Translated: CASTEWVETQYF. The whole variable domain, remainder taken from reference TRBV2 and TRBJ2-5, is EPEVTQTPSHQVTQMGQEVILRCVPISNHLYFYWYRQILGQKVEFLVSFYNNEISEKSEIFDDQFSVERPDGSNFTLKIRSTKLEDSAMYFCASTEWVETQYFGPGTRLLVL.

The chain links TRBV4-3 to TRBJ2-4; D is uncertain. This CDR3 comprises 12 residues. V was pared by 0 bases and J by 6 bases, with 3 bases between. Per germline, CDR1 LGHNA and CDR2 YSLEER. For the CDR3, the DNA is TGCGCCAGCAGCCAAGACGGAAACATTCAGTACTTC. Translated: CASSQDGNIQYF.

This clonotype was picked up one time. The CDR3 here is CSVGQGLGGANVLTF. In nucleotides, the CDR3 is TGCAGCGTTGGACAGGGTTTAGGAGGGGCCAACGTCCTGACTTTC. The chain employs TRBV29-1 and TRBJ2-6; TRBD1 matches 7 bases. V trimming: 4 bases; J trimming: 4 bases; junction bases outside the gene matches: 7. Germline values: CDR1 SQVTM, CDR2 ANQGSEA. The CDR3 is 15 residues long.

This chain uses TRBV2 with TRBJ1-2; 8 nucleotides align to TRBD1. With 9 bases clipped from V and 8 bases from J, the junction kept 11 bases outside the gene matches. CDR3 length: 13 residues. Germline V CDR1 and CDR2: SNHLY, FYNNEI. The CDR3 reads CARATGAAGGYTF. CDR3 nucleotide sequence: TGTGCCAGAGCGACAGGGGCAGCGGGAGGCTACACCTTC.

The chain joins TRBV24-1 to TRBJ2-5, with 10 positions matching TRBD1. Unmatched junction bases numbered 7, after V lost 9 bases and J lost 4 bases. Germline V lookup: CDR1 KGHDR, CDR2 SFDVKD. The CDR3 spans 14 residues. CDR3 DNA: TGTGCCACCGGACAGGGGGATGTTCGAGAGACCCAGTACTTC. Translating gives CATGQGDVRETQYF.

The V and J genes are TRBV2 and TRBJ2-7, with D unresolved. Germline CDR1 SNHLY, CDR2 FYNNEI. CDR3 length: 13 residues. V gave up 5 bases and J gave up 3 bases, with 11 bases separating them. The CDR3 DNA sequence: TGTGCCAGCAGTTGGGCCCGATTCTACGAGCAGTACTTC. Its translation is CASSWARFYEQYF.

This clonotype was detected once. V and J are TRBV19 and TRBJ1-3; D is perhaps TRBD1 (5 bases). The ends were cut back, 7 bases at V and 0 bases at J, with 16 bases in the middle. Looked up from germline, CDR1 is LNHDA and CDR2 is SQIVND (reference sequence). There are 16 residues in the CDR3. The DNA for the CDR3 is TGTGCCAGTAATAAAGGAGGGGTCGACTCTGGAAACACCATATATTTT. This translates into CASNKGGVDSGNTIYF. Full variable domain (outside the CDR3, taken from reference TRBV19 and TRBJ1-3): DGGITQSPKYLFRKEGQNVTLSCEQNLNHDAMYWYRQDPGQGLRLIYYSQIVNDFQKGDIAEGYSVSREKKESFPLTVTSAQKNPTAFYLCASNKGGVDSGNTIYFGEGSWLTVV.

This clonotype was seen more than once but under ten times. V usage is TRBV7-9 and J usage is TRBJ2-1; TRBD2 matches 8 bases. The germline V gene has CDR1 SEHNR and CDR2 FQNEAQ (reference sequence). The CDR3 extends over 16 amino acids. V shed 1 base, J shed 5 bases, and the junction held 7 bases outside the gene matches. CDR3 nucleotide sequence: TGTGCCAGCAGCTTAGGGGGGACTAGGGGAAACAATGAGCAGTTCTTC. Protein: CASSLGGTRGNNEQFF.

This rearrangement joins TRBV6-4 to TRBJ2-3; TRBD2 matches 10 bases. The CDR3 is 16 residues long. V shed 2 bases and J 4 bases; nucleotides not matched to a gene: 6. Per the germline V gene, CDR1 is MRHNA and CDR2 is SNTAGT. The CDR3 is CASSDASGSYADTQYF. CDR3 bases: TGTGCCAGCAGTGACGCTAGCGGGAGTTATGCAGATACGCAGTATTTT.

This clonotype appeared a few times. This chain joins TRBV24-1 and TRBJ2-1; D is ambiguous. The CDR3 is 12 residues long. Trimming removed 2 bases from V and 12 bases from J, with 10 bases in between. Germline CDR1 is KGHDR and CDR2 is SFDVKD. This CDR3 is CATSDWGNRQFF. The CDR3 DNA sequence: TGTGCCACCAGTGATTGGGGAAACCGGCAGTTCTTC.

The gene calls are TRBV19 and TRBJ2-1, with TRBD2 identical over 7 bases. This CDR3 comprises 15 residues. After removal of 1 base from V and 2 bases from J, the junction contained 2 bases not matched to a gene. From germline, CDR1 is LNHDA and CDR2 SQIVND (reference sequence). In DNA, the CDR3 is TGTGCCAGTAGTATAGCTAGCGGAACCTACAATGAGCAGTTCTTC. As protein: CASSIASGTYNEQFF.

The chain carries TRBV5-1 and TRBJ1-2; 9 nucleotides align to TRBD1. CDR1 and CDR2 from the germline V gene are SGHRS and YFSETQ. The V segment lost 6 bases and the J segment 7 bases; nucleotides outside the gene matches: 13. This CDR3 has 15 amino acids. Here the CDR3 DNA reads TGCGCCAGCAACCCCGGGACAGGGTCAATCGTTGGCTACACCTTC. This encodes CASNPGTGSIVGYTF. The full variable domain, rest sourced from reference TRBV5-1 and TRBJ1-2, is KAGVTQTPRYLIKTRGQQVTLSCSPISGHRSVSWYQQTPGQGLQFLFEYFSETQRNKGNFPGRFSGRQFSNSRSEMNVSTLELGDSALYLCASNPGTGSIVGYTFGSGTRLTVV.

This clonotype was counted a few times. The J gene is TRBJ2-5, the V gene TRBV27; TRBD2 agrees at 11 bases. The trim removed 6 bases at V and 5 bases at J, leaving 2 bases unmatched. This CDR3 comprises 13 residues. In germline, CDR1 is MNHEY, CDR2 SMNVEV (reference sequence). The DNA of the CDR3 is TGTGCCAGCAGCCCTAGCGGGAGGGAGACCCAGTACTTC. This gives the protein CASSPSGRETQYF.

The chain combines TRBV7-2 with TRBJ2-5, with 11 bases aligning to TRBD2. The CDR3 is 17 residues long. Germline V CDR1 and CDR2: SGHTA, FQGNSA. Trimming cost V 5 bases and J 4 bases; bases outside gene matches: 12. The DNA of the CDR3 is TGTGCCAGCAGCACCGGCGCGGGACTAGCGGAGATAGAGACCCAGTACTTC. It is translated as CASSTGAGLAEIETQYF.

A few counts support this clonotype. The chain carries TRBV6-1 and TRBJ1-2; D gene unclear. The germline V gene has CDR1 MNHNS and CDR2 SASEGT. Deletions cut 3 bases from V and 2 bases from J, with 7 bases between. This CDR3 is built from 13 residues. CDR3 residues: CASSETKNYGYTF. Here the CDR3 DNA reads TGTGCCAGCAGTGAGACAAAAAACTATGGCTACACCTTC.

V gene TRBV27 combines with J gene TRBJ2-1; D might be TRBD1 (5 bases). The CDR3 spans 12 residues. V dropped 5 bases and J dropped 7 bases, with 9 bases sitting between them. Per germline, CDR1 MNHEY and CDR2 SMNVEV (reference sequence). The CDR3 is CASSLGVNEQFF. Here the CDR3 DNA reads TGTGCCAGCAGTCTAGGGGTGAATGAGCAGTTCTTC.

V usage is TRBV28 and J usage is TRBJ1-1; D ambiguous. Germline V lookup: CDR1 MDHEN, CDR2 SYDVKM. There are 13 residues in the CDR3. Trimming shortened V by 2 bases and J by 0 bases, and 4 bases separated the two germline ends. The CDR3 region is CASSLDVNTEAFF. In DNA, the CDR3 is TGTGCCAGCAGTTTAGATGTGAACACTGAAGCTTTCTTT.

This clonotype was detected a few times. J is TRBJ1-1 and V is TRBV7-2; TRBD1 might be the D (5 bases). This CDR3 contains 14 residues. Germline CDR1 reads SGHTA; CDR2 reads FQGNSA. Trimming stripped 4 bases from V and 11 bases from J, with 20 bases between. The CDR3 bases are TGTGCCAGCAGCTCGGTAAGGGCAGCTCGGGGGGCTTTCTTT. It encodes CASSSVRAARGAFF.

V is TRBV29-1 and J is TRBJ1-5; 7 bases are a match to TRBD1. This CDR3 comprises 13 residues. Germline V gene data show CDR1 as SQVTM and CDR2 as ANQGSEA. V was pared by 6 bases and J by 5 bases, with 7 bases of the junction left unmatched. In nucleotides, the CDR3 is TGCAGCGTGGCCTCCGACAGGGATCAGCCCCAGCATTTT. This gives the protein CSVASDRDQPQHF. The full variable domain, completed using reference TRBV29-1 and TRBJ1-5, is SAVISQKPSRDICQRGTSLTIQCQVDSQVTMMFWYRQQPGQSLTLIATANQGSEATYESGFVIDKFPISRPNLTFSTLTVSNMSPEDSSIYLCSVASDRDQPQHFGDGTRLSIL.

This chain joins TRBV19 and TRBJ2-5; 8 bases match TRBD1. V shed 5 bases, J shed 0 bases, and the junction held 2 bases outside the gene matches. CDR3 length: 14 residues. Per the germline V gene, CDR1 is LNHDA and CDR2 is SQIVND (reference sequence). The CDR3, as DNA: TGTGCCAGTAGTCCGACAGGGGACCAAGAGACCCAGTACTTC. This sequence encodes CASSPTGDQETQYF.